Each of the 6 T cell receptor beta chains below was sequenced from the same sample in a study of cytomegalovirus exposure and HLA in healthy donors. Primers: 60 Vbeta forward and 13 Jbeta reverse. Measured with immunoSEQ multiplex PCR; TCRdb has only the in-frame clones, and not every one. Of 150,000 to 200,000 clones in the sample, 81% were seen once. Specimen: PBMCs. These receptors all stem from a man between 18 and 29 years old in good health and CMV-seronegative.

The chain has TRBV6-5 and TRBJ1-4; 9 nucleotides align to TRBD1. The CDR3 sequence is 14 residues long. Germline V gives CDR1 MNHEY, CDR2 SVGAGI. The V segment lost 6 bases and the J segment 4 bases; nucleotides outside the gene matches: 3. CDR3 nucleotides: TGTGCCAGCAGGAACAGGGGGCGTAATGAAAAACTGTTTTTT. This gives the protein CASRNRGRNEKLFF.

This clone was seen more than once but under ten times. The chain joins TRBV7-9 to TRBJ1-2; tentatively, D is TRBD1 (5 bases). Germline-derived CDR1 and CDR2 are SEHNR and FQNEAQ (reference sequence). V lost 2 bases to trimming and J lost 4 bases, with 11 bases between them. The CDR3 loop spans 14 amino acids. The CDR3 DNA follows: TGTGCCAGCAGCTTATCTGGGGCATCCTATGGCTACACCTTC. Translating it yields CASSLSGASYGYTF.

This chain links TRBV29-1 with TRBJ1-4, with D perhaps matching TRBD1 (6 bases). The CDR3 has 15 residues. The germline V and J ends were trimmed by 4 bases and 7 bases, with 19 bases remaining between them. Germline CDR1 is SQVTM and CDR2 is ANQGSEA. The CDR3 sequence is CSVATNRAVSEKLFF. DNA of the CDR3: TGCAGCGTTGCCACCAACAGGGCCGTGAGTGAAAAACTGTTTTTT.

The CDR3 reads CASSVRRGTYNEQFF. CDR3 DNA sequence: TGTGCCAGCAGCGTACGGCGGGGTACTTACAATGAGCAGTTCTTC. The chain joins TRBV2 to TRBJ2-1; D possibly corresponds to TRBD2 (6 bases). The CDR3 covers 15 residues. Trimming shortened V by 6 bases and J by 4 bases, and 16 bases separated the two germline ends. Germline V gene sequence: CDR1 SNHLY, CDR2 FYNNEI.

The V call is TRBV7-8, the J call TRBJ1-2; D call uncertain. CDR1 SGHVS and CDR2 FQNEAQ come from the germline V gene. The CDR3 is 14 residues long. Trimming took off 4 bases at V and 2 bases at J, with 11 bases between the two ends. CDR3 in amino acids: CASSSGPGNYGYTF. The CDR3 coding sequence is TGTGCCAGCAGCTCCGGCCCAGGAAACTATGGCTACACCTTC.

V is TRBV19 and J is TRBJ1-5; weak D call: TRBD1 (6 bases). The length of the CDR3 is 15 residues. From germline, CDR1 is LNHDA and CDR2 SQIVND (reference sequence). Trimming took 6 bases from V and 1 from J, leaving 13 bases between them. CDR3 sequence: CASRPRQGSNQPQHF. The CDR3 nucleotides read TGTGCCAGTAGACCCCGGCAGGGGAGCAATCAGCCCCAGCATTTT.